This TCR beta chain derives from a study of brain T cells in children with intractable seizures. Study-level results: Clones missing pre-surgery may reflect undersampling of that blood sample.

J gave up 2 bases and V 7 bases, and 9 bases lay outside the gene matches. The CDR3 is 14 residues long. From germline, CDR1 is SGHRS and CDR2 YFSETQ. To note about this clone: Its antigen is unknown.

Assay: immunoSEQ multiplex PCR; the TCRdb copy retains only in-frame clones and omits some. Of roughly 110,000 clones listed, 90% to 95% are singletons. The TCR originated in a boy in the first two years of life with hemimegalencephaly and intractable seizures. The sequencing used peripheral blood, collected at surgery. This chain joins TRBV5-1 and TRBJ2-7; 7 bases match TRBD1. The CDR3 nucleotides are TGCGCCAGCCGCCGGACAGGCGTTCCCTACGAGCAGTACTTC. It encodes CASRRTGVPYEQYF.